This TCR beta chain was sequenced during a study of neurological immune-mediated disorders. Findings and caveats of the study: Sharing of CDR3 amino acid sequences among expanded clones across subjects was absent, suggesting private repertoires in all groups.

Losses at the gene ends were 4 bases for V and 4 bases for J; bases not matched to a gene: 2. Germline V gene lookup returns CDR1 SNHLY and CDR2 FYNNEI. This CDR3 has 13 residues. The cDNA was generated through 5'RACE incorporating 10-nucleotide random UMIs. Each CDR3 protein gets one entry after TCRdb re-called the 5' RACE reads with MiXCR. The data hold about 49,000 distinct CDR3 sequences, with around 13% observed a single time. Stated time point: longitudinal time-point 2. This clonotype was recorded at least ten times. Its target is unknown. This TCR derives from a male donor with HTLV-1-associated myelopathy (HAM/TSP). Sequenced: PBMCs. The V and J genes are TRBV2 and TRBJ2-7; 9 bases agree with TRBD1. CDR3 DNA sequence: TGTGCCAGCAGTGGACAGGGGGGTTACGAGCAGTACTTC. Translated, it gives CASSGQGGYEQYF.